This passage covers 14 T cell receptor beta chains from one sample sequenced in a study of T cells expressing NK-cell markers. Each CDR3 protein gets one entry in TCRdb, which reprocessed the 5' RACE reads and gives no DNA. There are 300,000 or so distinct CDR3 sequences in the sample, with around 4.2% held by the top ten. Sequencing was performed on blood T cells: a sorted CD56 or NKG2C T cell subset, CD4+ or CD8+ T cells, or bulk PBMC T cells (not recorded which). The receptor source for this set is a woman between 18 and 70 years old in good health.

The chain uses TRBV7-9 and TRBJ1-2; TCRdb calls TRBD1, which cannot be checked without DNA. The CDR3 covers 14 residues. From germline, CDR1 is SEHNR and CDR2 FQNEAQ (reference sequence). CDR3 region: CASTRDGTNYGYTF.

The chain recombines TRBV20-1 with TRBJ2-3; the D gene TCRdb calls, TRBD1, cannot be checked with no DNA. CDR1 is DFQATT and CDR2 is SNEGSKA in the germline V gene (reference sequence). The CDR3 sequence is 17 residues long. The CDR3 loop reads CSARDRGQWGRTDTQYF.

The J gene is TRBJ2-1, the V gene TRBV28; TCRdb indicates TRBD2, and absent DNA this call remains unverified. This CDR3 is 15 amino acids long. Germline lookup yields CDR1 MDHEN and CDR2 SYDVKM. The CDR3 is CASRPSGTAAHEQFF.

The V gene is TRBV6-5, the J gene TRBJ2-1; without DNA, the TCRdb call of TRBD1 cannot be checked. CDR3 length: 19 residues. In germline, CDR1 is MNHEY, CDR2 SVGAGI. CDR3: CASSLTADRGRGPGGEQFF.

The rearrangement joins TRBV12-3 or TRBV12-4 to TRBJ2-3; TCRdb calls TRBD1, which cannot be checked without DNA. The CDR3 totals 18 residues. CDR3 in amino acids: CASSLVQPGVASTDTQYF.

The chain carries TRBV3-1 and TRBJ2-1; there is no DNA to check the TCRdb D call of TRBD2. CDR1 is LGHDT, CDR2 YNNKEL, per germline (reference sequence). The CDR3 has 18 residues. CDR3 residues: CASSPGLAGGHRNNEQFF.

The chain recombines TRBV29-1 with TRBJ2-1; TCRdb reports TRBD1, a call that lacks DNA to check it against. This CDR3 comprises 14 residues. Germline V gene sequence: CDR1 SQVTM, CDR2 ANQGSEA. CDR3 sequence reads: CSVGATGSDNEQFF.

This CDR3 reads CSARDLGLATGELFF. The chain has TRBV20-1 and TRBJ2-2; without DNA, the TCRdb call of TRBD2 cannot be checked. This CDR3 region has 15 residues. CDR1 and CDR2 from the germline V gene are DFQATT and SNEGSKA (reference sequence).

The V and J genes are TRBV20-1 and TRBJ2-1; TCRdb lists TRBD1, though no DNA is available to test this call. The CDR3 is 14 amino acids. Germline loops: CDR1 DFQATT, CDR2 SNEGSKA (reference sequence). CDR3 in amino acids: CSARWGGNGNEQFF.

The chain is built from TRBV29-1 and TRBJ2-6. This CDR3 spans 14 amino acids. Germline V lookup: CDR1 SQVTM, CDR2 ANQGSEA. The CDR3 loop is CSVEQTSGANVLTF.

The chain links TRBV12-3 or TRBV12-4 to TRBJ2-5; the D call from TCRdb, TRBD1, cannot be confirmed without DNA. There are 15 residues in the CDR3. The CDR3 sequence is CASRAIDRGRETQYF.

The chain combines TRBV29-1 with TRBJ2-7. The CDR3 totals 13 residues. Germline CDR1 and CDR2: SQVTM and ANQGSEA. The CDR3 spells CSVEDGYSYEQYF.

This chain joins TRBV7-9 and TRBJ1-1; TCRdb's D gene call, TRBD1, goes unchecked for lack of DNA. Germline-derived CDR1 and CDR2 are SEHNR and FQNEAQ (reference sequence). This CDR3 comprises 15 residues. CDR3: CASSTTSGTLTEAFF.

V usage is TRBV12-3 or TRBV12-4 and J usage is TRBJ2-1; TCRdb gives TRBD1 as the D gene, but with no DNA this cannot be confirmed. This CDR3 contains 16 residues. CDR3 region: CASSKGPGQGFGEQFF.